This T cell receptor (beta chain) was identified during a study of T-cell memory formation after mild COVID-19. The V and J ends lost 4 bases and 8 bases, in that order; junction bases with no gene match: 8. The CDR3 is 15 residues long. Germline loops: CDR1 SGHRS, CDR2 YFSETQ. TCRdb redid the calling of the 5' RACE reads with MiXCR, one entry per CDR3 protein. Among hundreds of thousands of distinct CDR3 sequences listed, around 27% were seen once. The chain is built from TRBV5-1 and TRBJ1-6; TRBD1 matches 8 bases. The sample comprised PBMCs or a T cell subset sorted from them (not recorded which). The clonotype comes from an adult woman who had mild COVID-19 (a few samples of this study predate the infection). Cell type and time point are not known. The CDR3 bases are TGCGCCAGCAGCGGACAGGGTATCGGAGATTCACCCCTCCACTTT. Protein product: CASSGQGIGDSPLHF.